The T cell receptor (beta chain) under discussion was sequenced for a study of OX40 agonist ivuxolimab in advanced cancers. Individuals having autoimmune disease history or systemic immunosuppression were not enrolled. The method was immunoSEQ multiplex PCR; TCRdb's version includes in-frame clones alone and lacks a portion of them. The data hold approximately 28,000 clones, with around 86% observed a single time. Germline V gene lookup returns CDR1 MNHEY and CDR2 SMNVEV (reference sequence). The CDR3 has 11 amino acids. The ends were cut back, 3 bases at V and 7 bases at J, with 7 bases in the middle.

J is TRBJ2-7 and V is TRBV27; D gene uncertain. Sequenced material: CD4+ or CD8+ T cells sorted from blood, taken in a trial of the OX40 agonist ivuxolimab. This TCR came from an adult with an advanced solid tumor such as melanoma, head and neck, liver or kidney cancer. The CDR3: CASSFLLEQYF. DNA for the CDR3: TGTGCCAGCAGTTTCCTCCTAGAGCAGTACTTC.